The clone carrying this TCR beta chain was picked up a small number of times. Its antigen remains unknown. Each CDR3 protein is one row after TCRdb ran MiXCR on the 5' RACE reads. Altogether about 720,000 distinct CDR3 sequences are present, 18% being singletons, with the ten largest covering around 12%. The sample comes from a study of identical twins. General study points: Insertions were fewer in abundant cord blood beta clonotypes, whereas memory repertoires showed none of this pattern.

This CDR3 spans 12 amino acids. V dropped 6 bases and J dropped 7 bases, with 7 bases sitting between them. This sample also belongs to another study, concerning T cells expressing NK-cell markers. From that report: Sorting was restricted to alpha-beta TCR T cells by an anti-gamma-delta TCR antibody in several experiments.

The TCR was taken from a woman in her late teens or twenties in good health. The sample comprised PBMCs. The V and J genes are TRBV12-3 or TRBV12-4 and TRBJ1-6, with D uncertain. In nucleotides, the CDR3 is TGTGCCAGCAGCCCGACAAATTCACCCCTCCACTTT. Translating it yields CASSPTNSPLHF.